This T cell receptor beta chain was captured by sequencing in a study of blood T cell repertoires in COVID-19. Study at large: Collection of acute and convalescent COVID-19 samples took place in the United States, Italy and Spain. The cDNA or gDNA used as material had been derived from T cells, B-cell-depleted T cells, or PBMCs.

The V gene end was trimmed by 3 bases and the J gene end by 7 bases; junction bases not matched to a gene: 8. This CDR3 has 15 residues. Germline CDR1 is PRHDT and CDR2 is FYEKMQ (reference sequence). TCRdb keeps only in-frame clones here, not all; method: immunoSEQ multiplex PCR. The table shows some 40,000 clones, with 80% to 90% occurring only once. This receptor was obtained from a man between 65 and 79 years old with acute or convalescent COVID-19. Sequenced: peripheral blood. The chain has TRBV13 and TRBJ1-4; 7 bases are a match to TRBD1. The CDR3 DNA follows: TGTGCCAGCAGCTTTGGAAACAGGGGAGGTGAAAAACTGTTTTTT. Its translation: CASSFGNRGGEKLFF. Full variable domain (outside the CDR3, taken from reference TRBV13 and TRBJ1-4): AAGVIQSPRHLIKEKRETATLKCYPIPRHDTVYWYQQGPGQDPQFLISFYEKMQSDKGSIPDRFSAQQFSDYHSELNMSSLELGDSALYFCASSFGNRGGEKLFFGSGTQLSVL.